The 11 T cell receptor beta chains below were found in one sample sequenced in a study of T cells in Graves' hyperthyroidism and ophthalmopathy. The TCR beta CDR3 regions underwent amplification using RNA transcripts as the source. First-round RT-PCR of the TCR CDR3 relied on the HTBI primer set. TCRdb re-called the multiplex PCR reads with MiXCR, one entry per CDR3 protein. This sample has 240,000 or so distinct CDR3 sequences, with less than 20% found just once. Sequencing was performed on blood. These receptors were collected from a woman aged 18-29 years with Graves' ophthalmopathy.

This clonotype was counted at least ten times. The CDR3 nucleotides read TGTGCCAGCAGCTTAACCAGCGGCTACGAGCAGTACTTC. Translated, it gives CASSLTSGYEQYF. V and J are TRBV27 and TRBJ2-7; perhaps TRBD2 as D (5 bases). Per germline, CDR1 MNHEY and CDR2 SMNVEV (reference sequence). Between the trimmed V and J ends, which lost 6 bases and 3 bases, there was a span of 12 bases. The CDR3 totals 13 residues.

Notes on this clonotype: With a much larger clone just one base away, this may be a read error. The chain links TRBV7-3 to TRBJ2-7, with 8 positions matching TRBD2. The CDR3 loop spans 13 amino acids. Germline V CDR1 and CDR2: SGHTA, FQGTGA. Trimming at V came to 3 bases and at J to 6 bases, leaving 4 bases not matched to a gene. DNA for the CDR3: TGTGCCAGCAGCTTTGAGCGGGAGAGCGAGCAGTACTTC. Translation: CASSFERESEQYF.

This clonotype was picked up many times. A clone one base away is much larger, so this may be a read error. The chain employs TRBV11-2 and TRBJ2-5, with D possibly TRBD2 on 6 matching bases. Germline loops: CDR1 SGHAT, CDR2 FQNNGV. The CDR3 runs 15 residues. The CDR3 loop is CAGSLLGGPQETQYF. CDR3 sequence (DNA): TGTGCCGGCAGCTTATTGGGGGGTCCCCAAGAGACCCAGTACTTC.

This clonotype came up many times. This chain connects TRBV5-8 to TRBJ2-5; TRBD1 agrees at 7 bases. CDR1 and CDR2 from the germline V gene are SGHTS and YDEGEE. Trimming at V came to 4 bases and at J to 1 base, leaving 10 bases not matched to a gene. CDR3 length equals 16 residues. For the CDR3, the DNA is TGTGCCAGCAGCGGGGACGGGACAGCCTTCCAAGAGACCCAGTACTTC. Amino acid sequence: CASSGDGTAFQETQYF.

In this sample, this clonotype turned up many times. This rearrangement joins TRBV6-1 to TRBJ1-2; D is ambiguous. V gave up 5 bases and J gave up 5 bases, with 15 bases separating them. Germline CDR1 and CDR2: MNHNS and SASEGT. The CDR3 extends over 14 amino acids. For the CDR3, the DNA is TGTGCCAGCAGTAACCCAAGGGTTGGATATGGCTACACCTTC. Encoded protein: CASSNPRVGYGYTF.

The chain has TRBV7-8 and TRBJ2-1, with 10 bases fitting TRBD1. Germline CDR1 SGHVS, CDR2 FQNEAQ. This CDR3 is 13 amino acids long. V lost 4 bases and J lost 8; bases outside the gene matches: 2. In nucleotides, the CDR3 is TGTGCCAGCAGCTGGGACAGGGGCGATGAGCAGTTCTTC. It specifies CASSWDRGDEQFF. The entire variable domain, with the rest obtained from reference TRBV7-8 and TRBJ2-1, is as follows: GAGVSQSPRYKVAKRGQDVALRCDPISGHVSLFWYQQALGQGPEFLTYFQNEAQLDKSGLPSDRFFAERPEGSVSTLKIQRTQQEDSAVYLCASSWDRGDEQFFGPGTRLTVL.

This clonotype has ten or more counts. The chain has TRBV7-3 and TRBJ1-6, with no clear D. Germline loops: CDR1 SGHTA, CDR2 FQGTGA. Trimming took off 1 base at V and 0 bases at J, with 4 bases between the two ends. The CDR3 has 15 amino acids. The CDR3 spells CASSLRGSYNSPLHF. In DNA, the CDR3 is TGTGCCAGCAGCTTAAGGGGCTCCTATAATTCACCCCTCCACTTT. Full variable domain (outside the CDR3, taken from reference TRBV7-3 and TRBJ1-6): GAGVSQTPSNKVTEKGKYVELRCDPISGHTALYWYRQSLGQGPEFLIYFQGTGAADDSGLPNDRFFAVRPEGSVSTLKIQRTERGDSAVYLCASSLRGSYNSPLHFGNGTRLTVT.

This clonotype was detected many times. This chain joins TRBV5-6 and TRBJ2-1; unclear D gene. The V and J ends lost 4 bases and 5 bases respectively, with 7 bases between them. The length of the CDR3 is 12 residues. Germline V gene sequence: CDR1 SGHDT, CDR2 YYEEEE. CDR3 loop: CASSVRNNEQFF. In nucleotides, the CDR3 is TGTGCCAGCAGCGTGAGGAACAATGAGCAGTTCTTC.

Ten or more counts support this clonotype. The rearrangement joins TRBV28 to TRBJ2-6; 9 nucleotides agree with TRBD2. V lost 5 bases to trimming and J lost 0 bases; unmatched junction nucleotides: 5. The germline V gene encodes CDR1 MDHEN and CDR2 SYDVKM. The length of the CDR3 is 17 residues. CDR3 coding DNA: TGTGCCAGCAGTCTTCTAGCGGGGAGCTCTGGGGCCAACGTCCTGACTTTC. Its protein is CASSLLAGSSGANVLTF.

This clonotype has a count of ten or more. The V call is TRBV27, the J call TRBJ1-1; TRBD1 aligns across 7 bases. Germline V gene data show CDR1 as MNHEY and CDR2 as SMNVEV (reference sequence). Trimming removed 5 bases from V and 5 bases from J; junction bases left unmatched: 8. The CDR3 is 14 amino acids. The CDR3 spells CASSPRTGRTEAFF. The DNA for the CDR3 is TGTGCCAGCAGTCCCCGGACAGGACGGACTGAAGCTTTCTTT.

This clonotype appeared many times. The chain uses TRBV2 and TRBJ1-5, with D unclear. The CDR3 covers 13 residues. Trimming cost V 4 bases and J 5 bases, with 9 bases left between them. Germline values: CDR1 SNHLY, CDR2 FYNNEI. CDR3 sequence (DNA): TGTGCCAGCAGTGTAACAGAGTATCAGCCCCAGCATTTT. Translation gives CASSVTEYQPQHF.